This record looks at one T cell receptor (beta chain) sequence and its context. CDR1 is LGHNA, CDR2 YNFKEQ, per germline. The CDR3 runs 14 residues. The V gene lost 0 bases and the J gene lost 4 bases, with 9 bases spanning the gap. This specimen comes from a study of blood T cell repertoires in COVID-19. TCRdb's copy holds only in-frame clones and misses some; the assay was immunoSEQ multiplex PCR. The sample includes roughly 100,000 clones, about 80% of them seen just once. The clonotype originates from a human donor in a cohort sampled during active COVID-19. J is TRBJ1-1 and V is TRBV4-2, with unresolved D. The sample comprised peripheral blood. The CDR3 sequence: CASSQDRSGTEAFF. CDR3 bases: TGTGCCAGCAGCCAAGACAGAAGTGGCACTGAAGCTTTCTTT.